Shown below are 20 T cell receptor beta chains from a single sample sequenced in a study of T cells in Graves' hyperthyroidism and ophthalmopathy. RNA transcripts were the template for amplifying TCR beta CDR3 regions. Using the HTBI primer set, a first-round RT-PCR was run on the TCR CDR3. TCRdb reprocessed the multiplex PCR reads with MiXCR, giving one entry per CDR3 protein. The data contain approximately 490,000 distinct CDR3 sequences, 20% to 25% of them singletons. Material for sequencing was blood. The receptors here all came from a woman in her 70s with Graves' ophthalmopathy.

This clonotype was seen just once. The CDR3 protein is CASARDWGEQYF. The CDR3 region has the DNA TGTGCCAGCGCGCGGGATTGGGGAGAGCAGTACTTC. This sequence joins TRBV25-1 and TRBJ2-7; D perhaps matches TRBD2 (6 bases). There are 12 residues in the CDR3. Trimming shortened V by 8 bases and J by 7 bases, and 15 bases separated the two germline ends. CDR1 is MGHDK, CDR2 SYGVNS, per germline.

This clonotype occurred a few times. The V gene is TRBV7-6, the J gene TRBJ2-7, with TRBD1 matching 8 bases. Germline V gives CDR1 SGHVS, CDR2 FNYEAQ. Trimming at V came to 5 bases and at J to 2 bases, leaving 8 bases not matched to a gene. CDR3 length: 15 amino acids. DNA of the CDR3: TGTGCCAGCAGCCGCGAACCGACAGGGGCCTACGAGCAGTACTTC. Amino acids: CASSREPTGAYEQYF.

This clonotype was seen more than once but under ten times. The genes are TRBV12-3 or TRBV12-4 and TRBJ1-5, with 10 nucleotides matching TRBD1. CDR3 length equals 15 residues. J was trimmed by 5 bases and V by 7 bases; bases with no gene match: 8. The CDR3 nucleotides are TGTGCCAGCAACCACCGGGACAGGGGTGATCAGCCCCAGCATTTT. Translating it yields CASNHRDRGDQPQHF.

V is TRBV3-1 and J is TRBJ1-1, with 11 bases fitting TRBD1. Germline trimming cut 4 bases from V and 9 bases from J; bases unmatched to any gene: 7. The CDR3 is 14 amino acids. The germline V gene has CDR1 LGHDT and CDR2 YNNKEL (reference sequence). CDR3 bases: TGTGCCAGCAGCCGGGGGACAGGGGGGGGGCAAGCTTTCTTT. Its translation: CASSRGTGGGQAFF.

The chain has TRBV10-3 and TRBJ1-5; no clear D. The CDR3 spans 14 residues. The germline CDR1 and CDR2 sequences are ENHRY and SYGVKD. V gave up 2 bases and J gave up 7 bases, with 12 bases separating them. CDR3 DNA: TGTGCCATCAGTGAGGGGTCGGTGGGCCAGCCCCAGCATTTT. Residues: CAISEGSVGQPQHF.

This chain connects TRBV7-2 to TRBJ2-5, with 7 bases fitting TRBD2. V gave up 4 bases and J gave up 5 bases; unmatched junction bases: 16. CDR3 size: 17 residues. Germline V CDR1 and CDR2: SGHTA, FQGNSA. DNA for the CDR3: TGTGCCAGCAGCTCGGGACTTTTGGGGGGGGGTGCGGAGACCCAGTACTTC. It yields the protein CASSSGLLGGGAETQYF.

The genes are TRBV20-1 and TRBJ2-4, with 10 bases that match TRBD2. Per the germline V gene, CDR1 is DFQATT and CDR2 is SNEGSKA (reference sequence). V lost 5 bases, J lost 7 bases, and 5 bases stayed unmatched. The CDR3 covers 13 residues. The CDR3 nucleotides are TGCAGTGCTGGACTAGCGGAGTCGAACATTCAGTACTTC. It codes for CSAGLAESNIQYF.

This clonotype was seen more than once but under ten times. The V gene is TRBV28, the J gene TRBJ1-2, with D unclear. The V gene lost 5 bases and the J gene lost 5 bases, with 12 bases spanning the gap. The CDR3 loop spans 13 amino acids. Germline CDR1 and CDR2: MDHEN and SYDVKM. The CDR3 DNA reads TGTGCCAGCAGTACCAGGTCCCCGTATGGCTACACCTTC. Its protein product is CASSTRSPYGYTF.

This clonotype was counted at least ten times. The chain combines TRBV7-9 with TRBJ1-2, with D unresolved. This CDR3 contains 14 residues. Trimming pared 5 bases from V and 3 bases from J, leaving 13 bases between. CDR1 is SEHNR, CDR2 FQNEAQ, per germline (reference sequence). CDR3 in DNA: TGTGCCAGCAGCGCCCAGGCGGGCGACTATGGCTACACCTTC. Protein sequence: CASSAQAGDYGYTF.

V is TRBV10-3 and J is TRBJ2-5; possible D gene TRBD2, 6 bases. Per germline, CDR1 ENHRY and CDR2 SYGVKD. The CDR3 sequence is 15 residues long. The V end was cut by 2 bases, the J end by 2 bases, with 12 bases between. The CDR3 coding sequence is TGTGCCATCAGTGAGGGGAGTAGCGGACAAGAGACCCAGTACTTC. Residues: CAISEGSSGQETQYF.

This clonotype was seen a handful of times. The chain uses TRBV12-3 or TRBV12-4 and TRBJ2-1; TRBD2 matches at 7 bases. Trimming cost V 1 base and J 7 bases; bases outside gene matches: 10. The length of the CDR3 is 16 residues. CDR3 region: CASSLVPGRLSNEQFF. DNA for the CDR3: TGTGCCAGCAGTTTAGTTCCCGGGAGGTTGAGTAATGAGCAGTTCTTC.

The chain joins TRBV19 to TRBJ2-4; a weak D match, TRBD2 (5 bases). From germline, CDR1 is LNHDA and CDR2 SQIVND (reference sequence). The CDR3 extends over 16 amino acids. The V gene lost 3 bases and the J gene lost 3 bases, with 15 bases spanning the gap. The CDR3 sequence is CASSMSRGIGKNIQYF. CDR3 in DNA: TGTGCCAGTAGTATGAGCAGAGGGATAGGCAAAAACATTCAGTACTTC.

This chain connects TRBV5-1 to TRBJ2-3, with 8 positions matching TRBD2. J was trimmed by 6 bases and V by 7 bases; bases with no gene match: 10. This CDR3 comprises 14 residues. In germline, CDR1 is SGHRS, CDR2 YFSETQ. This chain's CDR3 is CASPTGTRRDTQYF. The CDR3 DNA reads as TGCGCCAGCCCCACCGGGACTAGGAGGGATACGCAGTATTTT.

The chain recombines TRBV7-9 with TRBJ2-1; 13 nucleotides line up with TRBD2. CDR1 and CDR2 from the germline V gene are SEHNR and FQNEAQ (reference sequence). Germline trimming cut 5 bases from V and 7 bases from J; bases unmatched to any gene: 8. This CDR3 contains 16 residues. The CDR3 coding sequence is TGTGCCAGCAGCCCAGAAATGACTAGCGGGAGGAATGAGCAGTTCTTC. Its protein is CASSPEMTSGRNEQFF.

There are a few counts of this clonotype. This CDR3 is CATSDGGRGGETQYF. In nucleotides, the CDR3 is TGTGCCACCAGTGACGGCGGGAGAGGTGGTGAGACCCAGTACTTC. The chain carries TRBV24-1 and TRBJ2-5; 7 bases are a match to TRBD2. After removal of 4 bases from V and 5 bases from J, the junction contained 9 bases not matched to a gene. This CDR3 is 15 amino acids long. Per germline, CDR1 KGHDR and CDR2 SFDVKD.

The CDR3 DNA is TGTGCCTGGAGTCTCTGCAATGAGCAGTTCTTC. Protein: CAWSLCNEQFF. This chain uses TRBV30 with TRBJ2-1; D is ambiguous. Germline lookup yields CDR1 GTSNPN and CDR2 SVGIG (reference sequence). This CDR3 contains 11 residues. V lost 2 bases and J 6 bases, leaving 5 bases between the germline ends. Based on the CDR3 plus reference TRBV30 and TRBJ2-1, the full variable domain is SQTIHQWPATLVQPVGSPLSLECTVEGTSNPNLYWYRQAAGRGLQLLFYSVGIGQISSEVPQNLSASRPQDRQFILSSKKLLLSDSGFYLCAWSLCNEQFFGPGTRLTVL.

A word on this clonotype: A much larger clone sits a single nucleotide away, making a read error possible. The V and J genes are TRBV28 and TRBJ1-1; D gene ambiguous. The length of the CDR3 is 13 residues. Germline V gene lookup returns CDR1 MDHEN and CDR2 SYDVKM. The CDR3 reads CASGFFGETEAFF. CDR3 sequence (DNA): TGTGCCAGCGGTTTTTTCGGGGAGACTGAAGCTTTCTTT.

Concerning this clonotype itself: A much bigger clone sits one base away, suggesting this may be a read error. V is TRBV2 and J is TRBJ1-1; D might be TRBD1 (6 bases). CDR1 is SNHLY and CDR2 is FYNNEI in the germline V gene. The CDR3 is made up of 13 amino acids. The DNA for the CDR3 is TGTGCCAGCAGTGGGGGGGCGAACACTGAAGCTTCCTTT. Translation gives CASSGGANTEASF.

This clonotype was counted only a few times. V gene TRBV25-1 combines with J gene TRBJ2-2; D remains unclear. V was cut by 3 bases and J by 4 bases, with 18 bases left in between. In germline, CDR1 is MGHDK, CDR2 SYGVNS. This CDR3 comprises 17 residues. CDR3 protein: CASSDFSGLHGTGELFF. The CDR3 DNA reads TGTGCCAGCAGTGACTTCTCCGGGTTGCACGGCACCGGGGAGCTGTTTTTT.

CDR3 DNA: TGTGCCAGCTCACCAAGCGGGATGGGTACCGGGGAGCTGTTTTTT. As protein: CASSPSGMGTGELFF. The chain carries TRBV18 and TRBJ2-2; the match to TRBD2 covers 7 bases. CDR3 length equals 15 residues. Germline CDR1 is KGHSH and CDR2 is LQKENI. The J segment lost 5 bases and the V segment lost 2 bases, leaving 5 bases of the junction unmatched.